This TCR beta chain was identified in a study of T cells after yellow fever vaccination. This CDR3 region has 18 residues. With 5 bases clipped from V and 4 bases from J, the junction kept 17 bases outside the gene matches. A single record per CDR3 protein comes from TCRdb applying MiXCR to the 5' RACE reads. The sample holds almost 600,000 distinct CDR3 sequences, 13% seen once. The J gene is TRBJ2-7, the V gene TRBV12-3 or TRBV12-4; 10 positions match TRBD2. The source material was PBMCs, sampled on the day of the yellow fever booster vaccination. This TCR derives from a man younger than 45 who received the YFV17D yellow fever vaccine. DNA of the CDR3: TGTGCCAGCAGTCTGAAGGCCCTAGCGGGAGAAGGGGGTTACGAGCAGTACTTC. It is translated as CASSLKALAGEGGYEQYF.